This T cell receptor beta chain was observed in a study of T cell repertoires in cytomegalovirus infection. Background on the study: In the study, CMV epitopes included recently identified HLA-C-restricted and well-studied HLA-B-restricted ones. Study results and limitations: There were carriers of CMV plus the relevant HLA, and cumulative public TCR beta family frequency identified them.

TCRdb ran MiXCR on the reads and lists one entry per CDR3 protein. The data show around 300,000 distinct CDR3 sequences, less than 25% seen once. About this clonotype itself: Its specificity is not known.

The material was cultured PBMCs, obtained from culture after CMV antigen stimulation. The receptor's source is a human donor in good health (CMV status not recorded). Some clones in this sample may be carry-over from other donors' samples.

This CDR3 is CASGGAGQSNEKLFF. CDR3 nucleotide sequence: TGTGCCAGCGGTGGGGCAGGACAATCTAATGAAAAACTGTTTTTT. V usage is TRBV12-3 or TRBV12-4 and J usage is TRBJ1-4; D perhaps matches TRBD1 (5 bases). CDR3 length equals 15 residues. The ends were cut back, 8 bases at V and 3 bases at J, with 16 bases in the middle.